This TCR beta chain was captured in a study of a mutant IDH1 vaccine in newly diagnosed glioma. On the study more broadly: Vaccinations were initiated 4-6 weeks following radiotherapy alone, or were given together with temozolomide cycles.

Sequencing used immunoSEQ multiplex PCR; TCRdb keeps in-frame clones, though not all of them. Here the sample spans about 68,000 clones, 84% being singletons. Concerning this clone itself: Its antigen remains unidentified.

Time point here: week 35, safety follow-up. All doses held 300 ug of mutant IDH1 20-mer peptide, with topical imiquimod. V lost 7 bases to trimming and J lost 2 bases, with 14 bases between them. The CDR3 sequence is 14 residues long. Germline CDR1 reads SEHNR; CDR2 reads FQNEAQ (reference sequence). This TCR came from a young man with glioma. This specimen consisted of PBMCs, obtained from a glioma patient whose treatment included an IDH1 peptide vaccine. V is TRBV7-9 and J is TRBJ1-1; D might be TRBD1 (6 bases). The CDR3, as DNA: TGTGCCAGCACCCCTAGACAGGTAAACACTGAAGCTTTCTTT. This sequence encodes CASTPRQVNTEAFF.